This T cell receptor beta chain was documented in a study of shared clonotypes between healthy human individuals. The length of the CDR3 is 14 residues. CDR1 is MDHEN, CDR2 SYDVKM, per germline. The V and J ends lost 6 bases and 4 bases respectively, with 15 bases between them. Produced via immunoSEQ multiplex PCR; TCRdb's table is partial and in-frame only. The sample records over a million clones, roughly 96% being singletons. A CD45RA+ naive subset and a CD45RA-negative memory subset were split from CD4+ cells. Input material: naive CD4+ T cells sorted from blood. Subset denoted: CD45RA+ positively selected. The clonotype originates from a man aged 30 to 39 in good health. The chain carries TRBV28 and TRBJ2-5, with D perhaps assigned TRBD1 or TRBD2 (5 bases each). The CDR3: CASRAIRDGETQYF. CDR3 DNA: TGTGCCAGCAGGGCAATCCGGGACGGAGAGACCCAGTACTTC.